These T cell receptor beta chains were read from a single sample in a study of graft-versus-host responses after intestinal transplantation. Profiling relied on immunoSEQ multiplex PCR, and the TCRdb table lists in-frame clones only, not all of them. Of some 85,000 clones listed, 85% to 95% were seen once; the top ten hold roughly 0.39%. No antigens are known for them. Sequencing used unstimulated CD8+ T cells sorted from spleen or lymph node cells, obtained before transplant. These receptors all stem from a human donor who was the organ donor for an intestinal transplant. CDR3s include the opening cysteine and the closing phenylalanine or tryptophan. D genes are given only for firm matches. Only some rows state a clone size, as once, few, many or a class for expanded clones.

v_gene	d_gene	j_gene	abundance	CDR3aa
TRBV27	NA	TRBJ1-5	once	CASSLSRGGNQPQHF
TRBV10-1	NA	TRBJ2-1	NA	CATLRRGHNEQFF
TRBV29-1	TRBD2	TRBJ2-7	once	CSVELGRETYEQYF
TRBV7-2	NA	TRBJ1-4	NA	CASSLVAGMDEKLFF
TRBV13	NA	TRBJ1-2	NA	CASSSRGGGYGYTF
TRBV27	TRBD2	TRBJ2-1	NA	CASSSGLAGPTKQFF
TRBV27	NA	TRBJ2-7	NA	CASSLLGERYEQYF
TRBV14	NA	TRBJ2-1	NA	CASSQWGGASYNEQFF
TRBV4-2	TRBD2	TRBJ2-3	NA	CASSQLAGSADTQYF
TRBV5-1	NA	TRBJ2-5	NA	CASSPEGGGGLETQYF
TRBV9	TRBD2	TRBJ2-5	NA	CASSVDGLAQETQYF
TRBV9	TRBD1	TRBJ2-1	NA	CASSVTGGAVRNEQFF
TRBV29-1	NA	TRBJ1-2	NA	CSVPLGGNGYTF
TRBV29-1	TRBD1	TRBJ2-7	NA	CSISHRGSYEQYF
TRBV6-1	NA	TRBJ1-5	NA	CASSELAGGNQPQHF
TRBV6-1	TRBD1	TRBJ1-1	NA	CASSQDRVGEAFF
TRBV4-1	NA	TRBJ2-7	NA	CASSQGLAYEQYF
TRBV11-2	NA	TRBJ2-3	NA	CASSSTGLPPYF
TRBV27	NA	TRBJ2-4	NA	CASSWDSKNIQYF
TRBV10-3	NA	TRBJ2-7	NA	CAMGPGDSYEQYF
TRBV19	NA	TRBJ1-1	few	CASSRGSVTMNTEAFF
TRBV27	TRBD1	TRBJ1-1	NA	CASSLQGSTEAFF
TRBV15	NA	TRBJ2-7	NA	CATSRDIDEQYF
TRBV4-1	NA	TRBJ1-5	NA	CASSQTAPGKDQPQHF
TRBV19	NA	TRBJ1-6	NA	CASSPQGWSSYNSPLHF
TRBV7-2	NA	TRBJ1-1	NA	CASSLVGGNTEAFF
TRBV25-1	TRBD1	TRBJ1-5	once	CASSEPQGYSNQPQHF
TRBV27	TRBD2	TRBJ2-1	NA	CASIKAGGRNNEQFF
TRBV27	TRBD1	TRBJ1-2	NA	CASSLFPGGTNYGYTF
TRBV29-1	NA	TRBJ2-1	NA	CSVEDRGRRPYYNEQFF
TRBV9	NA	TRBJ2-3	NA	CASSVGDWGTDTQYF
TRBV29-1	NA	TRBJ2-2	NA	CSSVVSTGELFF
TRBV5-4	NA	TRBJ2-4	NA	CALSGFLENIQYF
TRBV7-3	NA	TRBJ2-7	NA	CASSSGQNYEQYF
TRBV7-9	NA	TRBJ2-1	NA	CASYEGWEQFF
TRBV2	TRBD1	TRBJ1-2	once	CASVAGGDGYTF
TRBV4-1	TRBD2	TRBJ2-1	NA	CASSQGTGTSIGGFF
TRBV5-4	TRBD1	TRBJ2-7	NA	CASSPGTVLSSYEQYF
TRBV2	NA	TRBJ1-5	once	CASSESAGEYNQPQHF
TRBV7-3	TRBD1	TRBJ2-7	NA	CASSPGTGNYEQYF